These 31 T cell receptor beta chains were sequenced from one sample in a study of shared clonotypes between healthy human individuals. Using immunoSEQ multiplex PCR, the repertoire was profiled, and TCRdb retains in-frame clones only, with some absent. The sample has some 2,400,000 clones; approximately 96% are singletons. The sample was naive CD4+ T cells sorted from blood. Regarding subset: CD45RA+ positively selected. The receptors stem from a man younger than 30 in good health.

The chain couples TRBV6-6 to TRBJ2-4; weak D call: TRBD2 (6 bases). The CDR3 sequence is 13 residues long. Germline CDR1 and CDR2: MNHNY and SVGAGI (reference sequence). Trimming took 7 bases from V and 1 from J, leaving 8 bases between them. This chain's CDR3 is CASTGGAKNIQYF. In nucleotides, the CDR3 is TGTGCCAGCACTGGGGGGGCCAAAAACATTCAGTACTTC.

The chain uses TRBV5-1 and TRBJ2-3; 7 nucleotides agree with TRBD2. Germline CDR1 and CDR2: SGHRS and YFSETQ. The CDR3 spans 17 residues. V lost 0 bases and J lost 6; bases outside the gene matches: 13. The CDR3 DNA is TGCGCCAGCAGCTTGGCCCCCATCGGGGGAGGGCCCGATACGCAGTATTTT. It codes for CASSLAPIGGGPDTQYF. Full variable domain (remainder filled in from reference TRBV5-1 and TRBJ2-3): KAGVTQTPRYLIKTRGQQVTLSCSPISGHRSVSWYQQTPGQGLQFLFEYFSETQRNKGNFPGRFSGRQFSNSRSEMNVSTLELGDSALYLCASSLAPIGGGPDTQYFGPGTRLTVL.

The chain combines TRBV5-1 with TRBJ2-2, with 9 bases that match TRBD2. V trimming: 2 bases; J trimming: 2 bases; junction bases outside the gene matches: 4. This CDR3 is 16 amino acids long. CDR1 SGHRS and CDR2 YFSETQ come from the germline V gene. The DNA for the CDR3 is TGCGCCAGCAGCTTCAATAGCGGGGGCAACACCGGGGAGCTGTTTTTT. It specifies CASSFNSGGNTGELFF.

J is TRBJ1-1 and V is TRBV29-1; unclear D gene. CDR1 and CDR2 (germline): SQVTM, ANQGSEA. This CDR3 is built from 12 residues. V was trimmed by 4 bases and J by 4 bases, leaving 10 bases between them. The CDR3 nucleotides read TGCAGCGTTGTTCCCCGAAGCACTGAAGCTTTCTTT. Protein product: CSVVPRSTEAFF.

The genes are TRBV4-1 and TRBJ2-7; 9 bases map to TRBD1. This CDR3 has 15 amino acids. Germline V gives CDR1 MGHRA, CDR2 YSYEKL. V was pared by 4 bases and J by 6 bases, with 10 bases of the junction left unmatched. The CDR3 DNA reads TGCGCCAGCAGCCTAGAGGGACAGGGTGGTTCCGAGCAGTACTTC. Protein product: CASSLEGQGGSEQYF.

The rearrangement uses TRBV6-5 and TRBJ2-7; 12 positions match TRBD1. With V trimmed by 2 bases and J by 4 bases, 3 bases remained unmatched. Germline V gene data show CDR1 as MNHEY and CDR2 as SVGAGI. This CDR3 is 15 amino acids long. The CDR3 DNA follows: TGTGCCAGCAGTTACGGGGACAGGGGGCTTTACGAGCAGTACTTC. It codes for CASSYGDRGLYEQYF.

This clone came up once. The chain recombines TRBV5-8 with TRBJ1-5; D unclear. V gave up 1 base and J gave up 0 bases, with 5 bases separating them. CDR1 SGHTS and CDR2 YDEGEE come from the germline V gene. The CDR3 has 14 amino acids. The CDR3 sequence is CASSLSYSNQPQHF. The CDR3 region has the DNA TGTGCCAGCAGCTTGTCGTATAGCAATCAGCCCCAGCATTTT.

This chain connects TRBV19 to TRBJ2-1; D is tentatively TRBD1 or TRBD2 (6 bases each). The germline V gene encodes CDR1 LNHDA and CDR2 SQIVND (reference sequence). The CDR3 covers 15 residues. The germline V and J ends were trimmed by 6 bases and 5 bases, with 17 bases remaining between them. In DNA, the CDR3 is TGTGCCAGTAGGGCCTGGGCGGGACAAAACAATGAGCAGTTCTTC. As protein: CASRAWAGQNNEQFF.

Here the CDR3 DNA reads TGCGCCAGCAGCTTGGGTGGCAGGGAAGCCTATGGCTACACCTTC. It encodes CASSLGGREAYGYTF. This chain links TRBV5-1 with TRBJ1-2, with D maybe TRBD1 (5 bases). There are 15 residues in the CDR3. V lost 0 bases to trimming and J lost 4 bases, with 13 bases between them. Germline CDR1 SGHRS, CDR2 YFSETQ.

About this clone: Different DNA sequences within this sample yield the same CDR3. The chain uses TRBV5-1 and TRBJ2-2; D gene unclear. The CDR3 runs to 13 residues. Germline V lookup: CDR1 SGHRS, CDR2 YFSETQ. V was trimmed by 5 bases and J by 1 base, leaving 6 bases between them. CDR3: CASSPVNTGELFF. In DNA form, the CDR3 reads TGCGCCAGCAGTCCGGTGAACACCGGGGAGCTGTTTTTT.

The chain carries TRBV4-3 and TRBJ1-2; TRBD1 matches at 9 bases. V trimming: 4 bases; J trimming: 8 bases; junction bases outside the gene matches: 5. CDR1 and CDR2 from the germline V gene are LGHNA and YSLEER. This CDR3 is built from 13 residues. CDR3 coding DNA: TGCGCCAGCAGCCTGGGACAGGGCAGAGGCTACACCTTC. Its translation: CASSLGQGRGYTF.

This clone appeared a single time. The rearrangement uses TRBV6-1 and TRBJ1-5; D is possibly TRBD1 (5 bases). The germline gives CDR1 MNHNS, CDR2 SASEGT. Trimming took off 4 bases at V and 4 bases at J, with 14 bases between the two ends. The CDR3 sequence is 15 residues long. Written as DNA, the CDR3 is TGTGCCAGCAGTGGGGGCGGGCAGTGGAATCAGCCCCAGCATTTT. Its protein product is CASSGGGQWNQPQHF.

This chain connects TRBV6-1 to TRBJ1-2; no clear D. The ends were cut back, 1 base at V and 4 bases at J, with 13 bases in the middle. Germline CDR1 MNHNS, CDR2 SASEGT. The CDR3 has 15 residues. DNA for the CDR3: TGTGCCAGCAGTGAAGTGGGGAGCTTTCCCTATGGCTACACCTTC. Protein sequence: CASSEVGSFPYGYTF.

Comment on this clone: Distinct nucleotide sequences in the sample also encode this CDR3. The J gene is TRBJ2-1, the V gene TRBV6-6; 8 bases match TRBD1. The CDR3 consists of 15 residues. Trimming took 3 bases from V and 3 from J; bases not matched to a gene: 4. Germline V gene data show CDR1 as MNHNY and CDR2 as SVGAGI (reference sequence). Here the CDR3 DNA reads TGTGCCAGCAGTTATTCACAGGGGGACTACAATGAGCAGTTCTTC. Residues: CASSYSQGDYNEQFF.

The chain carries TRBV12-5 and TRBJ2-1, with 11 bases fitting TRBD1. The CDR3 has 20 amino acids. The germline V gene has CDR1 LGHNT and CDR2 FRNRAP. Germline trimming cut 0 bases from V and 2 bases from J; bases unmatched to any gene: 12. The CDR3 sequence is CASGLVPNLSGQGAYNEQFF. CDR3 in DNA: TGTGCTAGTGGTTTGGTACCTAATCTCTCGGGACAGGGGGCCTACAATGAGCAGTTCTTC.

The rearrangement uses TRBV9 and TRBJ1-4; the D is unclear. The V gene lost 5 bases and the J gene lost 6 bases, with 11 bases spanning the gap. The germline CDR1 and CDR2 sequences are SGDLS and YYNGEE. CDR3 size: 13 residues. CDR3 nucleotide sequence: TGTGCCAGCAGAAAGTCAGCTGATGAAAAACTGTTTTTT. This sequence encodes CASRKSADEKLFF.

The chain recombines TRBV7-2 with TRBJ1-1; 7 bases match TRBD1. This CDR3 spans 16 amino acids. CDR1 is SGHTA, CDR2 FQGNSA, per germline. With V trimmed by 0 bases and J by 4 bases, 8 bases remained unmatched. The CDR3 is CASSLAVGQLSTEAFF. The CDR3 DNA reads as TGTGCCAGCAGCTTAGCTGTGGGACAGCTAAGCACTGAAGCTTTCTTT.

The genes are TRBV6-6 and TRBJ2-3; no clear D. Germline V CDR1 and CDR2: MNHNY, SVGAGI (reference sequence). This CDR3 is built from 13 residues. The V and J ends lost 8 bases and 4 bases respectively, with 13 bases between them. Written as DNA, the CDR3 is TGTGCCAGCTGGAGTTTGGTCGCAGATACGCAGTATTTT. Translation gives CASWSLVADTQYF.

The CDR3 DNA is TGTGCCAGCAGCCCAGCGGGGGGCTTCGAAGGGCAGTACTTC. Translated: CASSPAGGFEGQYF. V and J are TRBV11-1 and TRBJ2-7; 9 bases align to TRBD2. Germline V gene lookup returns CDR1 SGHAT and CDR2 FQDESV (reference sequence). The CDR3 contains 14 residues. J was trimmed by 9 bases and V by 5 bases; bases with no gene match: 11.

CDR3 region: CASSLGVGSSYEQYF. The CDR3 bases are TGTGCCAGCAGCTTAGGGGTCGGCAGCTCCTACGAGCAGTACTTC. The gene calls are TRBV7-9 and TRBJ2-7; D is undetermined. Germline values: CDR1 SEHNR, CDR2 FQNEAQ (reference sequence). This CDR3 has 15 residues. V was pared by 1 base and J by 0 bases, with 10 bases between.

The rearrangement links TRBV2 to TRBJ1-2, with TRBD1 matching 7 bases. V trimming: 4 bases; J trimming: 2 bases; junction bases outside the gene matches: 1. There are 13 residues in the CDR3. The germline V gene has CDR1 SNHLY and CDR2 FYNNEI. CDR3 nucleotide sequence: TGTGCCAGCAGTGCGGACAGGAACTATGGCTACACCTTC. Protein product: CASSADRNYGYTF.

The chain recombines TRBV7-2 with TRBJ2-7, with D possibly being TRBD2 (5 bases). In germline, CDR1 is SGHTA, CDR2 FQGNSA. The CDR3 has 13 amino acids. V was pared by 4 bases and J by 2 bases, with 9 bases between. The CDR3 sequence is CASSWEPPYEQYF. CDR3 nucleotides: TGTGCCAGCAGCTGGGAGCCTCCCTACGAGCAGTACTTC. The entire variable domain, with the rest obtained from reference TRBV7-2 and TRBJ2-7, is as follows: GAGVSQSPSNKVTEKGKDVELRCDPISGHTALYWYRQSLGQGLEFLIYFQGNSAPDKSGLPSDRFSAERTGGSVSTLTIQRTQQEDSAVYLCASSWEPPYEQYFGPGTRLTVT.

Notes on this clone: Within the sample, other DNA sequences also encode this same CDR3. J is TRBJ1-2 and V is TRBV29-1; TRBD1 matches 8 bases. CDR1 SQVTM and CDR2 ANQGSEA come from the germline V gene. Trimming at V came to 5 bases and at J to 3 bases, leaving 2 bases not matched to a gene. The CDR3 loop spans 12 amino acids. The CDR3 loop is CSVTQGDYGYTF. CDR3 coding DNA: TGCAGCGTTACACAGGGGGACTATGGCTACACCTTC.

The CDR3 spells CAISQGLAGYTDTQYF. CDR3 DNA: TGTGCCATCAGCCAGGGACTAGCGGGGTACACAGATACGCAGTATTTT. The chain links TRBV10-3 to TRBJ2-3; TRBD2 agrees at 13 bases. Germline CDR1 is ENHRY and CDR2 is SYGVKD. J was trimmed by 2 bases and V by 6 bases; bases with no gene match: 5. The CDR3 loop spans 16 amino acids.

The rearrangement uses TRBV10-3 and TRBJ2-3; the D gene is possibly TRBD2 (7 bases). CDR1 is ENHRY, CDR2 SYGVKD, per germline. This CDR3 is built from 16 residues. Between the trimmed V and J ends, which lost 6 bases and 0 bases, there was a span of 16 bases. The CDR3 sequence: CAIRTTGRGSTDTQYF. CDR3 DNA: TGTGCCATCAGGACTACAGGGAGGGGAAGCACAGATACGCAGTATTTT.

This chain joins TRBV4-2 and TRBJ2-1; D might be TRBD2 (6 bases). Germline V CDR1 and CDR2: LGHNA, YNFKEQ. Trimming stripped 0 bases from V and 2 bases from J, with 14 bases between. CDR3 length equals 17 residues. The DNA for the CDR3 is TGTGCCAGCAGCCAAGAAGGAGGACTAATGGCCTACAATGAGCAGTTCTTC. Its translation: CASSQEGGLMAYNEQFF.

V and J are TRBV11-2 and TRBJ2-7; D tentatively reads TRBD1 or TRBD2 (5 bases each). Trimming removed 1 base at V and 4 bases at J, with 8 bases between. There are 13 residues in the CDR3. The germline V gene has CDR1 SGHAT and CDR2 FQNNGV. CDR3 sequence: CASSLGGWYEQYF. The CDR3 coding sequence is TGTGCCAGCAGCTTAGGGGGGTGGTACGAGCAGTACTTC.

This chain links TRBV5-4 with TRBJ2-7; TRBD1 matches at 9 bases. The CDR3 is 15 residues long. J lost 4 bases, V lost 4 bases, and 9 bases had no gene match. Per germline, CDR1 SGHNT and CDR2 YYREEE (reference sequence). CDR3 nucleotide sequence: TGTGCCAGCAGCACCACGGGACAGGGTAATTACGAGCAGTACTTC. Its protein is CASSTTGQGNYEQYF. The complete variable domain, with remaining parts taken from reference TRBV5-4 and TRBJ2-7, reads ETGVTQSPTHLIKTRGQQVTLRCSSQSGHNTVSWYQQALGQGPQFIFQYYREEENGRGNFPPRFSGLQFPNYSSELNVNALELDDSALYLCASSTTGQGNYEQYFGPGTRLTVT.

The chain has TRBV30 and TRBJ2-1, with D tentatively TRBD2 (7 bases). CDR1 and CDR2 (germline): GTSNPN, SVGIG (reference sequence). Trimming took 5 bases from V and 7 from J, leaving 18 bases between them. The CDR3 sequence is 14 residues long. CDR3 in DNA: TGTGCCTGGGGGGGCGGGACTACCCTAAATGAGCAGTTCTTC. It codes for CAWGGGTTLNEQFF. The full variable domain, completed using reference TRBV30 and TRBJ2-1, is SQTIHQWPATLVQPVGSPLSLECTVEGTSNPNLYWYRQAAGRGLQLLFYSVGIGQISSEVPQNLSASRPQDRQFILSSKKLLLSDSGFYLCAWGGGTTLNEQFFGPGTRLTVL.

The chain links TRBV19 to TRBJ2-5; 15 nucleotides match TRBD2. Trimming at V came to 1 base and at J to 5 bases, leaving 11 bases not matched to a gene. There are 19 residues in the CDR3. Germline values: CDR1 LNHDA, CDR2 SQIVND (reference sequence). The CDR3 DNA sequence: TGTGCCAGTAGTATAGCAGGGACTAGCGGGGGGATATCAAGGGAGACCCAGTACTTC. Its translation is CASSIAGTSGGISRETQYF.

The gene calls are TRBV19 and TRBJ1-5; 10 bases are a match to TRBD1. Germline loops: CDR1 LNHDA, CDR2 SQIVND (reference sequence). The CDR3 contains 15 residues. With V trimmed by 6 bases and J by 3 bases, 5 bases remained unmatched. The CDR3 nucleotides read TGTGCCAGTAGGCCCGGGACAGGGGACAATCAGCCCCAGCATTTT. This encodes CASRPGTGDNQPQHF.